This TCR beta chain originates from a study of blood T cell repertoires in COVID-19. Background on the study: Samples came from the United States, Italy and Spain, spanning acute and convalescent COVID-19.

Germline V gene data show CDR1 as LGHNA and CDR2 as YSLEER. The CDR3 spans 17 residues. The V and J ends lost 1 base and 4 bases, in that order; junction bases with no gene match: 4. Authors' methods: Reference gene primer amplification gave estimated nucleated cell counts. The protocol was immunoSEQ multiplex PCR, while the TCRdb copy is restricted to in-frame clones and leaves out a portion. V, J and clone size derive from that table, while D and trimming were established from the DNA sequence. The data show about 240,000 clones, roughly 82% seen once. V and J are TRBV4-3 and TRBJ2-3, with TRBD2 matching 14 bases. The receptor was derived from a woman between 65 and 79 years old with acute or convalescent COVID-19. Sequenced material: peripheral blood. CDR3 nucleotides: TGCGCCAGCAGCCAAGGAGGGACTAGCGGGGGCGCAGATACGCAGTATTTT. Translation gives CASSQGGTSGGADTQYF.